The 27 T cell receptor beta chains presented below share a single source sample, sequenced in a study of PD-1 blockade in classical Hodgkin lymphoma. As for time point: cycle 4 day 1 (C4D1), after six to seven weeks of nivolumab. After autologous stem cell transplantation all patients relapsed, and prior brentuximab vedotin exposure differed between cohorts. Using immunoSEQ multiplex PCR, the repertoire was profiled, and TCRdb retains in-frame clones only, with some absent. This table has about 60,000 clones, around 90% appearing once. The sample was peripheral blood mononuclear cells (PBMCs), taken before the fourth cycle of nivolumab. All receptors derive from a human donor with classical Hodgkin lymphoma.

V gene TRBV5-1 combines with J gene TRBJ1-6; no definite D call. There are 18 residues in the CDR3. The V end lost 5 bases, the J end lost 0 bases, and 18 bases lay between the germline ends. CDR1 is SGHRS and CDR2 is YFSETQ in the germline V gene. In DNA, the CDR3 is TGCGCCAGCAGACGCTTTGATACAGCCAGCTCCTATAATTCACCCCTCCACTTT. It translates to CASRRFDTASSYNSPLHF.

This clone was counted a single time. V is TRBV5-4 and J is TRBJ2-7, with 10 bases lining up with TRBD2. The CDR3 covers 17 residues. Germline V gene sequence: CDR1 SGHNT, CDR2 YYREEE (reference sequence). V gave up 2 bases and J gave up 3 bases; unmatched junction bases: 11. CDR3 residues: CASSFTAGTSGVYEQYF. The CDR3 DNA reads TGTGCCAGCAGCTTCACTGCCGGTACTAGCGGGGTCTACGAGCAGTACTTC. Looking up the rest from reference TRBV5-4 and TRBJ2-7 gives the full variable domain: ETGVTQSPTHLIKTRGQQVTLRCSSQSGHNTVSWYQQALGQGPQFIFQYYREEENGRGNFPPRFSGLQFPNYSSELNVNALELDDSALYLCASSFTAGTSGVYEQYFGPGTRLTVT.

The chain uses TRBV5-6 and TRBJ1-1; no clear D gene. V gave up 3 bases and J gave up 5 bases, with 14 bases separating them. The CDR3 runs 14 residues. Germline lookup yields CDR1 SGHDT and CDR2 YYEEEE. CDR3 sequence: CASSSLWGLTEAFF. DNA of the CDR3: TGTGCCAGCAGCTCCCTGTGGGGTCTGACTGAAGCTTTCTTT.

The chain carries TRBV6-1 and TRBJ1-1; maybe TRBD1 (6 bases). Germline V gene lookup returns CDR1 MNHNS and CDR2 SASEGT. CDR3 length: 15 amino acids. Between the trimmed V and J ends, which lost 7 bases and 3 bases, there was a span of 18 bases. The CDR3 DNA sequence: TGTGCCAGCAAACGGGTTGGGGGGCTTTACACTGAAGCTTTCTTT. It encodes CASKRVGGLYTEAFF.

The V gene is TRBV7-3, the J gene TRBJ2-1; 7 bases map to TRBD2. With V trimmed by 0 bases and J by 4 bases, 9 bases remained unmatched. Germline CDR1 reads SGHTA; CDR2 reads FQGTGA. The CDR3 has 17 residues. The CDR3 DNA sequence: TGTGCCAGCAGCTTAACCGTCTGGGGGGGACCATACAATGAGCAGTTCTTC. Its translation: CASSLTVWGGPYNEQFF.

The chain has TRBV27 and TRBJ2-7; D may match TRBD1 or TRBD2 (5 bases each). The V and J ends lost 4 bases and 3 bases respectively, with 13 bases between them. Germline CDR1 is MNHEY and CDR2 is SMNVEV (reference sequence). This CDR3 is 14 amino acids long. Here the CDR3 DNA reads TGTGCCAGCAGTTCGATCTCGAGGGGCTACGAGCAGTACTTC. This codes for CASSSISRGYEQYF.

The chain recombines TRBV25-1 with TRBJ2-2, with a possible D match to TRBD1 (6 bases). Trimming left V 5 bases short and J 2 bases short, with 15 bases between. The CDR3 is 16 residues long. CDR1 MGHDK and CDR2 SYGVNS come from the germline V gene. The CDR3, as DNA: TGTGCCAGCAGTCCTGCCGGGACACTAAACACCGGGGAGCTGTTTTTT. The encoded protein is CASSPAGTLNTGELFF.

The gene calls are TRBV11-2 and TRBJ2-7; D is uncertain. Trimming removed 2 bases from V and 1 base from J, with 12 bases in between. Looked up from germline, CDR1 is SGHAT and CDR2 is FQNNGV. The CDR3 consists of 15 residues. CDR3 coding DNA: TGTGCCAGCAGCTTACTTGGGGTGAAGTCCTACGAGCAGTACTTC. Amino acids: CASSLLGVKSYEQYF.

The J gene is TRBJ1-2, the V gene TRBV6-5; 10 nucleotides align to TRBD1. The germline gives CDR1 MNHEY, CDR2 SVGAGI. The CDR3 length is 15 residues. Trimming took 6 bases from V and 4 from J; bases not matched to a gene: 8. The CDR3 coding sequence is TGTGCCAGCAGACCCGGGACAGGGGAGGTCTATGGCTACACCTTC. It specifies CASRPGTGEVYGYTF.

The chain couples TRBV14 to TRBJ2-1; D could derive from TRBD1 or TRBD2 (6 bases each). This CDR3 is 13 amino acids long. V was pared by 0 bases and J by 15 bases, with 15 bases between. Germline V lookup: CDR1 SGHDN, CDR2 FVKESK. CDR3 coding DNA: TGTGCCAGCAGCCAAGATGGGGGGACACAAAGGTTCTTC. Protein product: CASSQDGGTQRFF.

The CDR3 nucleotides read TGTGCCAGCAGCTTAATGTGGGGGTCGCGAGGTTCGAATGAAAAACTGTTTTTT. This encodes CASSLMWGSRGSNEKLFF. The V call is TRBV7-3, the J call TRBJ1-4; tentative D call: TRBD1 (5 bases). CDR1 and CDR2 (germline): SGHTA, FQGTGA. The CDR3 covers 18 residues. V dropped 1 base and J dropped 5 bases, with 20 bases sitting between them.

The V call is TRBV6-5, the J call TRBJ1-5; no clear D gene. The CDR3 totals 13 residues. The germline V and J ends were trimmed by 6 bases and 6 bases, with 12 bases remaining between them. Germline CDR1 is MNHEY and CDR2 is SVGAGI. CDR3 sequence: CASSAGNSQPQHF. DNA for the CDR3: TGTGCCAGCAGCGCAGGTAATTCTCAGCCCCAGCATTTT.

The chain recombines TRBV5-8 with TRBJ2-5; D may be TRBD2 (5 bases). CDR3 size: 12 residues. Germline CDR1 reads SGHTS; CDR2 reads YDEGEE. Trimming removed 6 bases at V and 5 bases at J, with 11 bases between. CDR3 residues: CASKASSETQYF. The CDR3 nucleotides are TGTGCCAGCAAGGCTAGCTCGGAGACCCAGTACTTC. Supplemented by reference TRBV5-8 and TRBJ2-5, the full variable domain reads EAGVTQSPTHLIKTRGQQATLRCSPISGHTSVYWYQQALGLGLQFLLWYDEGEERNRGNFPPRFSGRQFPNYSSELNVNALELEDSALYLCASKASSETQYFGPGTRLLVL.

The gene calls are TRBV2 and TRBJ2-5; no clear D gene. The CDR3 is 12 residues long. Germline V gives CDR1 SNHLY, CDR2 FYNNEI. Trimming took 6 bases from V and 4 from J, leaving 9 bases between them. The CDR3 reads CASRGQRETQYF. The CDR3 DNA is TGTGCCAGCAGGGGTCAGCGAGAGACCCAGTACTTC.

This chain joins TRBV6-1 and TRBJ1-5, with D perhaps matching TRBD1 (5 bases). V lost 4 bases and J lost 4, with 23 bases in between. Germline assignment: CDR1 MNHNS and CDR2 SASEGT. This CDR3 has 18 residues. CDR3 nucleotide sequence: TGTGCCAGCAGTGCCCGGATTATGAATGGGGCCGGTAATCAGCCCCAGCATTTT. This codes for CASSARIMNGAGNQPQHF.

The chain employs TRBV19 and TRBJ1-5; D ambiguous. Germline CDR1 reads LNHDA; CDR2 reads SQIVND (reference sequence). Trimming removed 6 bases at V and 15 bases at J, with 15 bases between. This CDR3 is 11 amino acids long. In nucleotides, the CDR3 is TGTGCCAGTAGGGCTAGAGTGGTGACGCATTTT. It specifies CASRARVVTHF.

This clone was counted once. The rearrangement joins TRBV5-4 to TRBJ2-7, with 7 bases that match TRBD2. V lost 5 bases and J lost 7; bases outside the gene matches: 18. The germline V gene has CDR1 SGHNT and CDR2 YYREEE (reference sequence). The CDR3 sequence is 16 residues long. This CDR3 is CASRNWGGSLKGEQYF. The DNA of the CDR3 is TGTGCCAGCAGGAACTGGGGGGGGTCCTTGAAAGGAGAGCAGTACTTC.

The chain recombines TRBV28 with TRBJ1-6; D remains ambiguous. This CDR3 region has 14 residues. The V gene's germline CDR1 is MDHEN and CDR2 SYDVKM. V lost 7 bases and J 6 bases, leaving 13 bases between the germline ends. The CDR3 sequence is CASTYTTTNSPLHF. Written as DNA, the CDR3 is TGTGCCAGCACCTATACTACTACTAATTCACCCCTCCACTTT.

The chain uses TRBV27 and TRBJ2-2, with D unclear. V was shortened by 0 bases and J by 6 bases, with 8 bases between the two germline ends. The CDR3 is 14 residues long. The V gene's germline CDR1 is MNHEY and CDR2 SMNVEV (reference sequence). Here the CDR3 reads CASSLSRLSGELFF. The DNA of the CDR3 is TGTGCCAGCAGTTTATCGCGCCTTTCCGGGGAGCTGTTTTTT.

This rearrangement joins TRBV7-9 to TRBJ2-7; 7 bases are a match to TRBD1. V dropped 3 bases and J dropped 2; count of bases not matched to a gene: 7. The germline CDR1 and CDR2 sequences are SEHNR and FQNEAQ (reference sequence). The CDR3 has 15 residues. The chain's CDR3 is CASSFPRGPTYEQYF. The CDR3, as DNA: TGTGCCAGCAGCTTCCCTAGGGGGCCCACCTACGAGCAGTACTTC.

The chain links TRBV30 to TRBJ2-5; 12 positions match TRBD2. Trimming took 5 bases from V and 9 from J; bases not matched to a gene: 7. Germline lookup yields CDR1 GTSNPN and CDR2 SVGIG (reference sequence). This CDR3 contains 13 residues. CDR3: CAWGLAGWEAQYF. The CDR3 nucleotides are TGTGCCTGGGGACTAGCGGGGTGGGAGGCCCAGTACTTC.

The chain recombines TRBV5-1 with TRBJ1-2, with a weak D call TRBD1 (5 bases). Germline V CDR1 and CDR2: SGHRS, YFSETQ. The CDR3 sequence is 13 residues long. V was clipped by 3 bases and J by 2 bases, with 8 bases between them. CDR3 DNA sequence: TGCGCCAGCAGCTGGGACGGAAACTATGGCTACACCTTC. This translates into CASSWDGNYGYTF.

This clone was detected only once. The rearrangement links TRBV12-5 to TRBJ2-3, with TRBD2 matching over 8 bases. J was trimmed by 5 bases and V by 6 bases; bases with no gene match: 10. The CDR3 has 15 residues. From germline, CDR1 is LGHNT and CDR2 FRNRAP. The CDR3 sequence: CASGSGGLYGDTQYF. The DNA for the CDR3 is TGTGCTAGTGGATCGGGGGGGCTGTATGGAGATACGCAGTATTTT.

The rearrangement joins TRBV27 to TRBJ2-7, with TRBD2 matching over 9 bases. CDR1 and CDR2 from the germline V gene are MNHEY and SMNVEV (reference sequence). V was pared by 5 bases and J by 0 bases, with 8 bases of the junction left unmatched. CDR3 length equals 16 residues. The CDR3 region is CASSPLLAGTSYEQYF. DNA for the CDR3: TGTGCCAGCAGTCCCCTCCTAGCGGGGACCTCCTACGAGCAGTACTTC.

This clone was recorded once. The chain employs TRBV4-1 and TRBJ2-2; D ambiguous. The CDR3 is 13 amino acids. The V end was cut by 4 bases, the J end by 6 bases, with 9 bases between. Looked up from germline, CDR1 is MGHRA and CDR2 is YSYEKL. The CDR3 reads CASSRWWAGELFF. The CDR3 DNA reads TGCGCCAGCAGCCGGTGGTGGGCCGGGGAGCTGTTTTTT.

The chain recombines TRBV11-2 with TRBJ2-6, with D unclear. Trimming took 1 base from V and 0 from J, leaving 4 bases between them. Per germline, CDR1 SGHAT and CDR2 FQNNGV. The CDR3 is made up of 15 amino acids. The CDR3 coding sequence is TGTGCCAGCAGCTTAGCGAGCTCTGGGGCCAACGTCCTGACTTTC. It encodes CASSLASSGANVLTF.

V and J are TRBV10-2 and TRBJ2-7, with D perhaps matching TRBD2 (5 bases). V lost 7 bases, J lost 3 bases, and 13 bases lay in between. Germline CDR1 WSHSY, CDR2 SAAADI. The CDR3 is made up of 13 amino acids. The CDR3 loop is CASTQDWNYEQYF. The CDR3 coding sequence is TGCGCCAGCACGCAGGACTGGAACTACGAGCAGTACTTC.